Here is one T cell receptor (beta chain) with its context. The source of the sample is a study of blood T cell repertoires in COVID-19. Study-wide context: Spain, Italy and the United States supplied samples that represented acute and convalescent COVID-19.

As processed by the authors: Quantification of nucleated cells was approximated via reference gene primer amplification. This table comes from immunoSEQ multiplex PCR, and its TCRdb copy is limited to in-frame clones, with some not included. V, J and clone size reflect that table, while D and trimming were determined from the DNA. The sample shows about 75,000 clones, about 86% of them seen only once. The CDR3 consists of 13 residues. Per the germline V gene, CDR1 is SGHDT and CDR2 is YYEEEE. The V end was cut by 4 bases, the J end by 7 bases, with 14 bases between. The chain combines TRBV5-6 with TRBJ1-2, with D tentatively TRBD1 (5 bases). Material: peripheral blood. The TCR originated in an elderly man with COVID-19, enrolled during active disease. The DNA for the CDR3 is TGTGCCAGCAGCGCCAGGGTAAATGGTGGCTACACCTTC. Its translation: CASSARVNGGYTF. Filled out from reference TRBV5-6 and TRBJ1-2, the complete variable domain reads DAGVTQSPTHLIKTRGQQVTLRCSPKSGHDTVSWYQQALGQGPQFIFQYYEEEERQRGNFPDRFSGHQFPNYSSELNVNALLLGDSALYLCASSARVNGGYTFGSGTRLTVV.